This T cell receptor beta chain was found in a study of T cells after posttransplantation cyclophosphamide. Study findings and constraints: Donor-recipient repertoire similarity was low at 1-2 months, rising over year one. Tissue-infiltrating T cells from skin or gut overlapped little with blood T cells. Recipient CMV seropositivity and CMV reactivation strongly tracked TRB clonality.

Losses at the gene ends were 5 bases for V and 2 bases for J; bases not matched to a gene: 9. This CDR3 contains 16 residues. The germline V gene encodes CDR1 SGHAT and CDR2 FQNNGV. Cyclophosphamide on days +3 and +4 followed busulfan-fludarabine conditioning and a marrow graft. A note on this clone: Its antigen is not identified.

TCRdb's copy holds only in-frame clones and misses some; the assay was immunoSEQ multiplex PCR. The sample holds more than 4,500 clones, 70% to 85% seen once. The TCR was taken from a male patient aged 50 to 60 who received an allogeneic stem cell transplant from a related donor and was CMV-positive. The T cells may partly be graft donor cells. The starting material was CD4+ T cells sorted from blood, obtained about 350 days after allogeneic stem cell transplant with posttransplant cyclophosphamide. The V call is TRBV11-2, the J call TRBJ2-1; 7 bases line up with TRBD2. The CDR3: CASSPLGGRAYNEQFF. CDR3 nucleotides: TGTGCCAGCAGCCCCCTCGGAGGGAGGGCCTACAATGAGCAGTTCTTC.